Following are 6 T cell receptor beta chains from one sample sequenced in a study of molecular identifiers for immune sequencing clone quantification. TCRdb called the PCR reads again in MiXCR, with one record for every CDR3 protein. The sample has approximately 550,000 distinct CDR3 sequences, roughly 24% seen once. Sequenced input: naive CD8+ T cells from blood, with Jurkat cell RNA spiked in. The sample's subset: FACS-sorted CD8+CD4-CCR7+CD45RA+ naive T cells. These receptors all stem from a human donor in good health. Some libraries in this study had Jurkat cell RNA spiked in.

The table lists this clonotype with a few counts. V is TRBV3-1 and J is TRBJ2-2; D possibly corresponds to TRBD1 (6 bases). This CDR3 is built from 17 residues. Germline V gene sequence: CDR1 LGHDT, CDR2 YNNKEL (reference sequence). Trimming stripped 1 base from V and 2 bases from J, with 14 bases between. Here the CDR3 DNA reads TGTGCCAGCAGCCAAGTGTCGGGACATCCCAACACCGGGGAGCTGTTTTTT. Translating it yields CASSQVSGHPNTGELFF.

V gene TRBV4-2 combines with J gene TRBJ2-7; D may match TRBD1 or TRBD2 (5 bases each). V lost 3 bases, J lost 1 base, and 19 bases lay in between. CDR1 is LGHNA, CDR2 YNFKEQ, per germline. This CDR3 is 17 amino acids long. The CDR3 nucleotides are TGTGCCAGCAGCCAGGAGCCTGGGACCCCCAATTCCTACGAGCAGTACTTC. It is translated as CASSQEPGTPNSYEQYF.

Ten or more counts support this clonotype. The chain is built from TRBV13 and TRBJ1-1, with D perhaps TRBD1 (6 bases). This CDR3 spans 16 amino acids. Trimming shortened V by 0 bases and J by 1 base, and 12 bases separated the two germline ends. From germline, CDR1 is PRHDT and CDR2 FYEKMQ (reference sequence). Here the CDR3 DNA reads TGTGCCAGCAGCTTAGGCCGGGACACCCCGAACACTGAAGCTTTCTTT. Translating it yields CASSLGRDTPNTEAFF.

This clonotype was observed a few times. The chain links TRBV18 to TRBJ2-7, with D possibly TRBD1 on 6 matching bases. Trimming took off 2 bases at V and 4 bases at J, with 15 bases between the two ends. Germline V gene sequence: CDR1 KGHSH, CDR2 LQKENI. The CDR3 is made up of 15 amino acids. CDR3 protein: CASSPFSGAGYEQYF. As DNA, the CDR3 is TGTGCCAGCTCACCATTTTCAGGGGCAGGGTACGAGCAGTACTTC.

This clonotype was counted ten times or more. In DNA, the CDR3 is TGCGCCAGCAGCCAAGAGAGCCGAAGCTCCTACGAGCAGTACTTC. This gives the protein CASSQESRSSYEQYF. The chain recombines TRBV4-1 with TRBJ2-7; D remains ambiguous. The CDR3 contains 15 residues. Germline V gene sequence: CDR1 MGHRA, CDR2 YSYEKL. The V gene lost 0 bases and the J gene lost 0 bases, with 9 bases spanning the gap.

This clonotype was seen a few times. This chain links TRBV4-1 with TRBJ2-5; D could derive from TRBD1 or TRBD2 (5 bases each). This CDR3 has 15 amino acids. Trimming removed 3 bases at V and 1 base at J, with 12 bases between. Looked up from germline, CDR1 is MGHRA and CDR2 is YSYEKL. The CDR3 DNA sequence: TGCGCCAGCAGCCAGGGGCCCGGACTCCAAGAGACCCAGTACTTC. Protein: CASSQGPGLQETQYF.